One sample yielded the 13 T cell receptor beta chains listed below, sequenced in a study of blood T cell repertoires in COVID-19. Libraries were prepared by immunoSEQ multiplex PCR; TCRdb keeps only in-frame clonotypes and omits some of them. This table has roughly 430,000 clones, nearly 90% appearing once. Material: PBMCs or T cells enriched from blood (not recorded which). The receptors were gathered from a young woman who had been exposed to COVID-19.

This chain connects TRBV19 to TRBJ2-7, with D perhaps matching TRBD2 (6 bases). Trimming left V 4 bases short and J 5 bases short, with 30 bases between. The CDR3 consists of 19 residues. Germline V gene data show CDR1 as LNHDA and CDR2 as SQIVND (reference sequence). The CDR3 is CASSTAGRLTSVSVDEQYF. The CDR3 nucleotides are TGTGCCAGTAGTACAGCAGGGAGGCTGACGTCTGTAAGTGTGGACGAGCAGTACTTC. Full variable domain (missing parts from reference TRBV19 and TRBJ2-7): DGGITQSPKYLFRKEGQNVTLSCEQNLNHDAMYWYRQDPGQGLRLIYYSQIVNDFQKGDIAEGYSVSREKKESFPLTVTSAQKNPTAFYLCASSTAGRLTSVSVDEQYFGPGTRLTVT.

This clone has a handful of counts. V gene TRBV5-6 combines with J gene TRBJ2-7; tentative D call: TRBD2 (6 bases). This CDR3 is 15 amino acids long. Looked up from germline, CDR1 is SGHDT and CDR2 is YYEEEE. Trimming left V 4 bases short and J 4 bases short, with 18 bases between. CDR3 in DNA: TGTGCCAGCAGCCGTTTTGGGACTGAGCATTACGAGCAGTACTTC. It codes for CASSRFGTEHYEQYF.

V and J are TRBV9 and TRBJ1-4; D might be TRBD1 (6 bases). The CDR3 has 17 amino acids. Germline assignment: CDR1 SGDLS and CDR2 YYNGEE. V was cut by 0 bases and J by 5 bases, with 17 bases left in between. The CDR3 nucleotides are TGTGCCAGCAGCGTAGATCTTACGGACAGACAGAATGAAAAACTGTTTTTT. This gives the protein CASSVDLTDRQNEKLFF.

V is TRBV7-2 and J is TRBJ2-1; TRBD2 agrees at 9 bases. The CDR3 spans 17 residues. Germline-derived CDR1 and CDR2 are SGHTA and FQGNSA. The V and J ends lost 5 bases and 7 bases, in that order; junction bases with no gene match: 15. CDR3 DNA sequence: TGTGCCAGCAGCCCCCAAGGGGGCGGGGGGGGGCCTAATGAGCAGTTCTTC. Its protein is CASSPQGGGGGPNEQFF.

The chain carries TRBV4-1 and TRBJ2-1; 10 bases line up with TRBD2. The CDR3 has 17 residues. Germline-derived CDR1 and CDR2 are MGHRA and YSYEKL. The V segment lost 1 base and the J segment 2 bases; nucleotides outside the gene matches: 5. The CDR3 nucleotides read TGCGCCAGCAGCCAAGGCCCAGCGGGGGGGCCCTACAATGAGCAGTTCTTC. Amino acid sequence: CASSQGPAGGPYNEQFF.

This sequence joins TRBV27 and TRBJ2-1; the match to TRBD1 covers 7 bases. CDR3 length: 15 amino acids. Germline CDR1 is MNHEY and CDR2 is SMNVEV (reference sequence). The J segment lost 4 bases and the V segment lost 6 bases, leaving 9 bases of the junction unmatched. CDR3 in DNA: TGTGCCAGCAGCTGGGACGGACAGGCATACAATGAGCAGTTCTTC. Translation gives CASSWDGQAYNEQFF.

This chain connects TRBV24-1 to TRBJ2-1; TRBD1 aligns across 12 bases. The CDR3 extends over 18 amino acids. Unmatched junction bases numbered 18, after V lost 4 bases and J lost 12 bases. Germline assignment: CDR1 KGHDR and CDR2 SFDVKD. CDR3 sequence reads: CATSDRIPPGTGGDGQFF. The CDR3 DNA follows: TGTGCCACCAGTGACCGAATCCCGCCCGGGACAGGGGGCGATGGGCAGTTCTTC.

This sequence joins TRBV27 and TRBJ2-1, with TRBD1 identical over 9 bases. Trimming cost V 5 bases and J 3 bases; bases outside gene matches: 5. Germline CDR1 reads MNHEY; CDR2 reads SMNVEV (reference sequence). The CDR3 runs 15 residues. The CDR3 DNA follows: TGTGCCAGCAGTATACAGGGGGCGGGCTACAATGAGCAGTTCTTC. Amino acids: CASSIQGAGYNEQFF.

This clone occurred a few times. This sequence joins TRBV18 and TRBJ2-7; TRBD1 might be the D (6 bases). In germline, CDR1 is KGHSH, CDR2 LQKENI. The CDR3 loop spans 15 amino acids. Deletions cut 6 bases from V and 0 bases from J, with 15 bases between. DNA of the CDR3: TGTGCCAGCTCCACCCACCCGGACAGCTCCTACGAGCAGTACTTC. Protein: CASSTHPDSSYEQYF.

CDR3 protein: CASSVTSGSLSTDTQYF. The CDR3 DNA reads TGTGCCAGCAGCGTGACTAGCGGGAGTCTTAGCACAGATACGCAGTATTTT. The chain combines TRBV7-2 with TRBJ2-3; 12 bases align to TRBD2. The V gene's germline CDR1 is SGHTA and CDR2 FQGNSA. The V segment lost 5 bases and the J segment 0 bases; nucleotides outside the gene matches: 6. The CDR3 runs 17 residues.

This chain uses TRBV5-6 with TRBJ1-5; D unclear. The CDR3 sequence is 14 residues long. CDR1 SGHDT and CDR2 YYEEEE come from the germline V gene. With 2 bases removed from V and 2 bases from J, the gap between germline ends came to 8 bases. CDR3 amino acids: CASSLKRGNQPQHF. As DNA, the CDR3 is TGTGCCAGCAGCTTAAAACGAGGCAATCAGCCCCAGCATTTT.

J is TRBJ2-7 and V is TRBV7-8; 9 bases fit TRBD1. CDR1 is SGHVS and CDR2 is FQNEAQ in the germline V gene. The CDR3 contains 13 residues. V was pared by 5 bases and J by 5 bases, with 4 bases of the junction left unmatched. The CDR3 sequence: CASSRDREHEQYF. CDR3 in DNA: TGTGCCAGCAGCCGGGACAGGGAACACGAGCAGTACTTC.

V usage is TRBV7-2 and J usage is TRBJ2-7, with 12 bases aligning to TRBD1. The germline CDR1 and CDR2 sequences are SGHTA and FQGNSA. The CDR3 is made up of 17 amino acids. With 5 bases clipped from V and 0 bases from J, the junction kept 8 bases outside the gene matches. The CDR3 sequence is CASSPEGTGGNSYEQYF. The CDR3 bases are TGTGCCAGCAGCCCCGAGGGGACAGGGGGCAACTCCTACGAGCAGTACTTC.